Listed here are 30 T cell receptor beta chains from one sample, sequenced in a study of T cell responses to AZD1222 COVID-19 vaccine (dated by TCRdb to the early 2020s). Receptors were amplified or captured by the immunoSEQ multiplex PCR assay. In TCRdb, the immuneACCESS table is reduced to in-frame sequences with V and J assigned. These tables do not hold every clone; where another copy was compared, an unresolved V gene accounts for under half, and the others remain unexplained. Within this sample are approximately 150,000 clones, with 90% to 95% of them counted one time only. About 1.5% of the sample rests with the top ten. The sample's time point label, decoded: baseline before first vaccination. The source material was peripheral blood, sampled on day 0 of AZD1222 vaccination. These receptors all come from an adult in good health.

This clone is a singleton in its sample. V usage is TRBV7-2 and J usage is TRBJ1-6; D might be TRBD1 (6 bases). This CDR3 region has 15 residues. Germline V gene lookup returns CDR1 SGHTA and CDR2 FQGNSA. V lost 5 bases and J lost 7, with 15 bases in between. The CDR3 nucleotides read TGTGCCAGCAGCAGGGGGTCAGGGCAGAATTCACCCCTCCACTTT. Protein product: CASSRGSGQNSPLHF. The full variable domain, its missing parts supplied by reference TRBV7-2 and TRBJ1-6, is GAGVSQSPSNKVTEKGKDVELRCDPISGHTALYWYRQSLGQGLEFLIYFQGNSAPDKSGLPSDRFSAERTGGSVSTLTIQRTQQEDSAVYLCASSRGSGQNSPLHFGNGTRLTVT.

The V and J genes are TRBV11-2 and TRBJ2-7; 9 nucleotides match TRBD2. This CDR3 is built from 15 residues. The V gene's germline CDR1 is SGHAT and CDR2 FQNNGV. J gave up 0 bases and V 5 bases, and 5 bases lay outside the gene matches. Here the CDR3 reads CASSRLLAGSYEQYF. In DNA form, the CDR3 reads TGTGCCAGCAGCCGATTACTAGCGGGCTCCTACGAGCAGTACTTC.

The chain is built from TRBV4-1 and TRBJ1-5, with D uncertain. Germline V lookup: CDR1 MGHRA, CDR2 YSYEKL. V lost 3 bases and J 5 bases, leaving 14 bases between the germline ends. This CDR3 is built from 15 residues. Written as DNA, the CDR3 is TGCGCCAGCAGCCAGCACCGGGCCCCGGATCAGCCCCAGCATTTT. Translating it yields CASSQHRAPDQPQHF.

A remark on this clone: This specimen includes other DNA sequences encoding the same CDR3. The chain employs TRBV5-6 and TRBJ1-2, with D unresolved. The CDR3 has 15 residues. Germline V gene sequence: CDR1 SGHDT, CDR2 YYEEEE. Trimming pared 3 bases from V and 1 base from J, leaving 13 bases between. CDR3 in amino acids: CASSSGPGINYGYTF. The CDR3 region has the DNA TGTGCCAGCAGCTCCGGCCCCGGGATTAACTATGGCTACACCTTC.

The chain has TRBV27 and TRBJ2-3; possible D gene TRBD1, 6 bases. V lost 3 bases, J lost 4 bases, and 11 bases lay in between. CDR3 length: 14 residues. Per germline, CDR1 MNHEY and CDR2 SMNVEV (reference sequence). The CDR3 coding sequence is TGTGCCAGCAGTTTGGGCAGGGGAGCAGATACGCAGTATTTT. Translation: CASSLGRGADTQYF.

CDR3 nucleotides: TGCGCCAGCAGCTGGAGCCCGAACACTGAAGCTTTCTTT. This sequence encodes CASSWSPNTEAFF. This rearrangement joins TRBV4-3 to TRBJ1-1; the D is unclear. The germline CDR1 and CDR2 sequences are LGHNA and YSLEER. V lost 5 bases and J 1 base, leaving 8 bases between the germline ends. The CDR3 is 13 residues long.

CDR3 in amino acids: CATGQGAGQPQHF. CDR3 bases: TGTGCCACAGGACAGGGGGCAGGGCAGCCCCAGCATTTT. This chain connects TRBV19 to TRBJ1-5; 11 nucleotides line up with TRBD1. Germline CDR1 is LNHDA and CDR2 is SQIVND (reference sequence). The CDR3 is made up of 13 amino acids. J was trimmed by 7 bases and V by 10 bases; bases with no gene match: 6.

The gene calls are TRBV29-1 and TRBJ1-1; tentatively, D is TRBD1 (6 bases). The germline V gene has CDR1 SQVTM and CDR2 ANQGSEA. This CDR3 has 13 residues. The germline V and J ends were trimmed by 6 bases and 1 base, with 12 bases remaining between them. In DNA, the CDR3 is TGCAGCGTGGGGGGCAGGGGGAACACTGAAGCTTTCTTT. Its protein product is CSVGGRGNTEAFF. Filled out from reference TRBV29-1 and TRBJ1-1, the complete variable domain reads SAVISQKPSRDICQRGTSLTIQCQVDSQVTMMFWYRQQPGQSLTLIATANQGSEATYESGFVIDKFPISRPNLTFSTLTVSNMSPEDSSIYLCSVGGRGNTEAFFGQGTRLTVV.

The chain joins TRBV10-3 to TRBJ1-2; no clear D gene. Trimming took off 3 bases at V and 6 bases at J, with 17 bases between the two ends. Per the germline V gene, CDR1 is ENHRY and CDR2 is SYGVKD. CDR3 length equals 15 residues. The CDR3, as DNA: TGTGCCATCAGTGATTCGTCCCTGATCCTGGATGGCTACACCTTC. This encodes CAISDSSLILDGYTF.

The V call is TRBV10-3, the J call TRBJ2-7; 9 bases match TRBD2. Germline V gene sequence: CDR1 ENHRY, CDR2 SYGVKD. The V gene end was trimmed by 10 bases and the J gene end by 1 base; junction bases not matched to a gene: 5. The CDR3 loop spans 13 amino acids. CDR3 bases: TGTGCCACCGCGGGGGGGGGTTCCTACGAGCAGTACTTC. It specifies CATAGGGSYEQYF.

The rearrangement uses TRBV4-3 and TRBJ2-3, with 10 nucleotides matching TRBD2. V lost 4 bases to trimming and J lost 5 bases; unmatched junction nucleotides: 6. The CDR3 has 15 residues. Germline V gives CDR1 LGHNA, CDR2 YSLEER. CDR3 loop: CASSRTLAGLDTQYF. In DNA, the CDR3 is TGCGCCAGCAGCCGAACACTAGCGGGGTTAGATACGCAGTATTTT.

This chain connects TRBV30 to TRBJ1-3; D uncertain. V was pared by 3 bases and J by 0 bases, with 12 bases between. The germline CDR1 and CDR2 sequences are GTSNPN and SVGIG (reference sequence). This CDR3 contains 15 residues. CDR3 DNA: TGTGCCTGGAGGGCTCCATTGAGCTCTGGAAACACCATATATTTT. Amino acids: CAWRAPLSSGNTIYF.

The chain uses TRBV7-2 and TRBJ2-7, with 9 nucleotides matching TRBD1. CDR1 SGHTA and CDR2 FQGNSA come from the germline V gene. V shed 1 base, J shed 3 bases, and the junction held 4 bases outside the gene matches. This CDR3 comprises 15 residues. CDR3 amino acids: CASSLVGTGIYEQYF. CDR3 nucleotides: TGTGCCAGCAGCTTAGTTGGGACAGGGATCTACGAGCAGTACTTC.

In this sample, this clone turned up once. The CDR3 region has the DNA TGTGCCAGCAGTGCCCGGGACGGGATCTACGAGCAGTACTTC. This sequence encodes CASSARDGIYEQYF. The chain employs TRBV6-2 or TRBV6-3 and TRBJ2-7; the D gene could be TRBD1 or TRBD2 (5 bases each). Looked up from germline, CDR1 is MNHEY and CDR2 is SVGEGT. The CDR3 extends over 14 amino acids. The ends were cut back, 5 bases at V and 3 bases at J, with 14 bases in the middle.

This chain joins TRBV5-6 and TRBJ1-2; 9 bases align to TRBD1. This CDR3 spans 16 amino acids. V lost 4 bases and J lost 8; bases outside the gene matches: 15. Germline values: CDR1 SGHDT, CDR2 YYEEEE. CDR3 sequence: CASSPTLGTGKDGYTF. In DNA, the CDR3 is TGTGCCAGCAGCCCAACCCTCGGGACAGGGAAAGACGGCTACACCTTC.

The V and J genes are TRBV5-6 and TRBJ2-1; TRBD2 matches 10 bases. Per the germline V gene, CDR1 is SGHDT and CDR2 is YYEEEE. The CDR3 is made up of 15 amino acids. The V gene end was trimmed by 2 bases and the J gene end by 2 bases; junction bases not matched to a gene: 1. The CDR3 loop reads CASSFLAGAYNEQFF. The CDR3 DNA reads TGTGCCAGCAGCTTCCTAGCGGGGGCCTACAATGAGCAGTTCTTC. The variable domain in full, with the rest retrieved from reference TRBV5-6 and TRBJ2-1, is DAGVTQSPTHLIKTRGQQVTLRCSPKSGHDTVSWYQQALGQGPQFIFQYYEEEERQRGNFPDRFSGHQFPNYSSELNVNALLLGDSALYLCASSFLAGAYNEQFFGPGTRLTVL.

The J gene is TRBJ2-5, the V gene TRBV7-9; 15 nucleotides match TRBD2. Germline values: CDR1 SEHNR, CDR2 FQNEAQ (reference sequence). There are 18 residues in the CDR3. Trimming cost V 5 bases and J 4 bases; bases outside gene matches: 11. CDR3 sequence (DNA): TGTGCCAGCAGCCGAAGGGGACTAGCGGGGGGAATTGGAGAGACCCAGTACTTC. This translates into CASSRRGLAGGIGETQYF.

The CDR3 DNA sequence: TGTGCCAGCAGTGGGACAGCCGAAAATGAAAAACTGTTTTTT. It yields the protein CASSGTAENEKLFF. The V gene is TRBV27, the J gene TRBJ1-4, with 7 bases aligning to TRBD1. Trimming removed 5 bases from V and 5 bases from J; junction bases left unmatched: 5. CDR1 is MNHEY, CDR2 SMNVEV, per germline (reference sequence). The CDR3 is made up of 14 amino acids.

This rearrangement joins TRBV5-1 to TRBJ1-6, with 10 positions matching TRBD1. The CDR3 loop spans 16 amino acids. Losses at the gene ends were 5 bases for V and 7 bases for J; bases not matched to a gene: 9. The V gene's germline CDR1 is SGHRS and CDR2 YFSETQ. The CDR3 region is CASSPGVGQGNSPLHF. Written as DNA, the CDR3 is TGCGCCAGCAGTCCGGGCGTGGGACAGGGGAATTCACCCCTCCACTTT.

The chain joins TRBV4-3 to TRBJ2-7; D may be TRBD1 or TRBD2 (6 bases each). Germline lookup yields CDR1 LGHNA and CDR2 YSLEER. V lost 0 bases, J lost 2 bases, and 11 bases lay in between. The CDR3 is made up of 15 amino acids. The CDR3 loop is CASSQDPGGTYEQYF. CDR3 in DNA: TGCGCCAGCAGCCAAGATCCCGGGGGCACCTACGAGCAGTACTTC.

This sequence joins TRBV18 and TRBJ2-1; TRBD2 agrees at 7 bases. The CDR3 contains 14 residues. CDR1 is KGHSH, CDR2 LQKENI, per germline. V was clipped by 4 bases and J by 4 bases; unmatched bases: 4. CDR3 sequence: CASSLREGYNEQFF. The DNA for the CDR3 is TGTGCCAGCTCACTGAGGGAGGGGTACAATGAGCAGTTCTTC.

The chain employs TRBV5-6 and TRBJ1-1; no firm D call. Trimming pared 1 base from V and 4 bases from J, leaving 11 bases between. CDR3 length: 14 amino acids. Germline-derived CDR1 and CDR2 are SGHDT and YYEEEE. The CDR3 coding sequence is TGTGCCAGCAGCTTGAGAAGTCTTAGCACTGAAGCTTTCTTT. This codes for CASSLRSLSTEAFF.

This clone was observed a handful of times. This chain connects TRBV19 to TRBJ2-2; D call uncertain. Trimming removed 6 bases at V and 1 base at J, with 3 bases between. Germline CDR1 LNHDA, CDR2 SQIVND (reference sequence). CDR3 length: 12 residues. CDR3 sequence: CASSQNTGELFF. CDR3 in DNA: TGTGCCAGTAGCCAGAACACCGGGGAGCTGTTTTTT.

V gene TRBV9 combines with J gene TRBJ1-2; 9 nucleotides agree with TRBD1. CDR1 is SGDLS and CDR2 is YYNGEE in the germline V gene. The CDR3 length is 16 residues. The trim removed 2 bases at V and 2 bases at J, leaving 7 bases unmatched. This chain's CDR3 is CASSVAGTGLNYGYTF. CDR3 bases: TGTGCCAGCAGCGTCGCCGGGACAGGGTTAAACTATGGCTACACCTTC.

The rearrangement joins TRBV19 to TRBJ1-6; 7 nucleotides line up with TRBD1. Germline lookup yields CDR1 LNHDA and CDR2 SQIVND (reference sequence). There are 15 residues in the CDR3. V shed 6 bases, J shed 0 bases, and the junction held 2 bases outside the gene matches. DNA for the CDR3: TGTGCCAGTAGATCAGGGGGCTCCTATAATTCACCCCTCCACTTT. This gives the protein CASRSGGSYNSPLHF.

The chain joins TRBV2 to TRBJ2-2; a weak D match, TRBD1 (5 bases). This CDR3 has 15 amino acids. Germline V CDR1 and CDR2: SNHLY, FYNNEI. The V end was cut by 6 bases, the J end by 1 base, with 12 bases between. CDR3 residues: CASSVTVQNTGELFF. For the CDR3, the DNA is TGTGCCAGCAGCGTGACAGTACAGAACACCGGGGAGCTGTTTTTT.

The rearrangement links TRBV7-2 to TRBJ2-7; unclear D gene. This CDR3 region has 15 residues. V shed 4 bases and J shed 3 bases, with 16 bases lying between them. In germline, CDR1 is SGHTA, CDR2 FQGNSA. The CDR3 DNA is TGTGCCAGCAGCTCGACGGACCTGGGGAACTACGAGCAGTACTTC. This encodes CASSSTDLGNYEQYF.

CDR3 region: CASSLRVGSQPQHF. The CDR3 DNA is TGTGCCAGTAGTCTTAGGGTGGGTTCTCAGCCCCAGCATTTT. The rearrangement uses TRBV19 and TRBJ1-5, with no clear D. V lost 5 bases and J lost 6, with 14 bases in between. Germline V CDR1 and CDR2: LNHDA, SQIVND (reference sequence). The CDR3 length is 14 residues.

The chain is built from TRBV27 and TRBJ2-2, with D possibly TRBD1 on 5 matching bases. From germline, CDR1 is MNHEY and CDR2 SMNVEV (reference sequence). V was cut by 1 base and J by 12 bases, with 15 bases left in between. This CDR3 region has 14 residues. This chain's CDR3 is CASSLLAGQGKLFF. For the CDR3, the DNA is TGTGCCAGCAGTTTATTAGCCGGGCAGGGAAAGCTGTTTTTT.

The rearrangement links TRBV6-2 or TRBV6-3 to TRBJ1-6; tentative D call: TRBD1 (6 bases). The germline CDR1 and CDR2 sequences are MNHEY and SVGEGT. Trimming took off 2 bases at V and 0 bases at J, with 8 bases between the two ends. This CDR3 comprises 16 residues. The DNA of the CDR3 is TGTGCCAGCAGTTACGGACAGAGCTCCTATAATTCACCCCTCCACTTT. Amino acids: CASSYGQSSYNSPLHF.